One sample yielded the 6 T cell receptor beta chains listed below, sequenced in a study of CD8 T cells in Susac syndrome. The RNA input was about 0.45 to 1 ug, and it was reverse transcribed with random hexamers. One entry per CDR3 protein, called by TCRdb with MiXCR from the immunoSEQ multiplex PCR reads. Among some 130,000 distinct CDR3 sequences listed, around 93% were seen once. The sequenced sample was CD8+ T cells from PBMCs. These receptors all come from a human donor with Susac syndrome.

The chain carries TRBV19 and TRBJ1-5; D is unclear. Germline CDR1 LNHDA, CDR2 SQIVND (reference sequence). V dropped 5 bases and J dropped 5 bases, with 7 bases sitting between them. This CDR3 contains 12 residues. DNA for the CDR3: TGTGCCAGTAGTGCACTTGATCAGCCCCAGCATTTT. Protein product: CASSALDQPQHF.

This chain joins TRBV9 and TRBJ2-1; maybe TRBD1 (6 bases). Germline-derived CDR1 and CDR2 are SGDLS and YYNGEE. This CDR3 is built from 14 residues. V lost 3 bases and J lost 5, with 12 bases in between. The CDR3 DNA is TGTGCCAGCAGCGCCACCGGGACAAACAATGAGCAGTTCTTC. Its translation: CASSATGTNNEQFF.

The genes are TRBV7-3 and TRBJ2-1, with D perhaps matching TRBD1 (6 bases). Trimming left V 7 bases short and J 6 bases short, with 13 bases between. From germline, CDR1 is SGHTA and CDR2 FQGTGA. The CDR3 spans 13 residues. DNA of the CDR3: TGTGCCAGCAACCCACAAGGGGGCAATGAGCAGTTCTTC. Residues: CASNPQGGNEQFF.

The J gene is TRBJ2-2, the V gene TRBV5-4, with 7 bases matching TRBD2. Germline V gene data show CDR1 as SGHNT and CDR2 as YYREEE (reference sequence). The junction had 9 bases not matched to a gene; V was cut back by 0 bases and J by 4 bases. This CDR3 contains 17 residues. As DNA, the CDR3 is TGTGCCAGCAGCTTGGACGTGGAATCGGGGGGCACCGGGGAGCTGTTTTTT. This gives the protein CASSLDVESGGTGELFF.

V gene TRBV5-4 combines with J gene TRBJ2-7; TRBD1 or TRBD2 may be the D gene (5 bases each). Deletions cut 2 bases from V and 2 bases from J, with 11 bases between. The CDR3 is made up of 14 amino acids. The germline CDR1 and CDR2 sequences are SGHNT and YYREEE (reference sequence). The CDR3 reads CASSFGTGPYEQYF. CDR3 sequence (DNA): TGTGCCAGCAGCTTTGGGACCGGTCCCTACGAGCAGTACTTC.

V gene TRBV13 combines with J gene TRBJ1-5; no clear D. The V end lost 4 bases, the J end lost 9 bases, and 19 bases lay between the germline ends. Germline CDR1 is PRHDT and CDR2 is FYEKMQ (reference sequence). There are 15 residues in the CDR3. The CDR3 DNA sequence: TGTGCCAGCAGCTCCAGTACAGACGGTAACGCGCCCCAGCATTTT. Amino acids: CASSSSTDGNAPQHF.